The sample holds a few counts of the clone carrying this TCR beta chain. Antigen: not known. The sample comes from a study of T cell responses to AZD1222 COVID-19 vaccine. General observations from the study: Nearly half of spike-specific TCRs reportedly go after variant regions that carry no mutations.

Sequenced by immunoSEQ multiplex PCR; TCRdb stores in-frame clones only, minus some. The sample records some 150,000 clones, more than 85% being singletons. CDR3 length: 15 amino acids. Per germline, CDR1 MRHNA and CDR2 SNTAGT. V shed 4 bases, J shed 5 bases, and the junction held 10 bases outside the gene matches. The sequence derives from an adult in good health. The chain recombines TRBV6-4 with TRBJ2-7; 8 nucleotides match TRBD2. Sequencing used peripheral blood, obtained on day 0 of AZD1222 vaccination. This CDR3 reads CASSVSGTSSHEQYF. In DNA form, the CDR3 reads TGTGCCAGCAGTGTCTCCGGGACTAGTTCCCACGAGCAGTACTTC.